This T cell receptor (beta chain) was found in a study of human T cells and chemical hapten exposure. Study-wide results and limits: Donors in the study had alopecia, meaning their immune response may differ from healthy people's. DPC sensitization produced no change in TCRs with frequency above 1 in 1000.

At least ten counts were recorded for this clonotype. The antigen remains undetermined. The time point was: pre-sensitization, week 0. Documented treatment: therapeutic diphenylcyclopropenone sensitization with weekly scalp DPC. Phlebotomy was performed prior to application of every patch test. Per the study methods: Per-sample TCR counts ranged from about 23,224 to 690,600, median 95,638. MiXCR, run by TCRdb on the RACE reads, gives a single entry per CDR3 protein. What appears here as the V and J calls and clone size reflects TCRdb's work, not the paper's. In the table there are roughly 120,000 distinct CDR3 sequences, 13% of which are singletons. V lost 0 bases and J lost 4; bases outside the gene matches: 12. The CDR3 is 18 amino acids. In germline, CDR1 is MGHRA, CDR2 YSYEKL.

The rearrangement uses TRBV4-1 and TRBJ1-5; TRBD1 agrees at 7 bases. This clonotype was sampled from a young woman with alopecia areata. Some clones in this sample may be carry-over from other donors' samples. The source material was whole blood, sampled in connection with sensitization to the hapten diphenylcyclopropenone (DPC). This chain's CDR3 is CASSQDLGQVFSNQPQHF. For the CDR3, the DNA is TGCGCCAGCAGCCAAGATCTCGGACAGGTCTTTAGTAATCAGCCCCAGCATTTT.